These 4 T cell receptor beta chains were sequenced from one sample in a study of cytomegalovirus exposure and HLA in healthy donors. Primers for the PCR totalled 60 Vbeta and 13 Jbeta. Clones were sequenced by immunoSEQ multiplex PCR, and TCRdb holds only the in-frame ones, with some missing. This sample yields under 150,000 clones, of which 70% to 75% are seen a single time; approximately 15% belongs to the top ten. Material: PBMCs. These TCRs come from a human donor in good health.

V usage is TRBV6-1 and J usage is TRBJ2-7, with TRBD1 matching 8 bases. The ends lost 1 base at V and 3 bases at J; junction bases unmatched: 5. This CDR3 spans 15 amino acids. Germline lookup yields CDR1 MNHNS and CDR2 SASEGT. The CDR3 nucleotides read TGTGCCAGCAGTGAAGGGACAGGGAGAATCTACGAGCAGTACTTC. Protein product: CASSEGTGRIYEQYF.

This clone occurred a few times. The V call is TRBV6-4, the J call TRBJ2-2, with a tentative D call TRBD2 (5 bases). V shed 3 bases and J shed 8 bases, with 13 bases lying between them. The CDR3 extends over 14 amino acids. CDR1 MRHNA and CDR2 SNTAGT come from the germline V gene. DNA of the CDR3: TGTGCCAGCAGTGAGGGCGAGGGTCCTGGGGAGCTGTTTTTT. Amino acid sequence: CASSEGEGPGELFF.

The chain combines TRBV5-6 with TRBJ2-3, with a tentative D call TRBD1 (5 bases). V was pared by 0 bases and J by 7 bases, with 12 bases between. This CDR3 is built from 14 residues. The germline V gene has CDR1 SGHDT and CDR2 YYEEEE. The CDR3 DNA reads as TGTGCCAGCAGCTTGGTTGGAGACAGACATACGCAGTATTTT. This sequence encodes CASSLVGDRHTQYF.

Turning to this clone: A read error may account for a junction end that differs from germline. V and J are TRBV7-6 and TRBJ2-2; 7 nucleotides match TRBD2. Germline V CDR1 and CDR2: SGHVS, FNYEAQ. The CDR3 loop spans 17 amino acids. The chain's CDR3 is CASSLGSGTTNAGELFF. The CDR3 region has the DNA TGTGCCAGCAGCTTAGGATCCGGGACTACGAACGCCGGGGAGCTGTTTTTT.